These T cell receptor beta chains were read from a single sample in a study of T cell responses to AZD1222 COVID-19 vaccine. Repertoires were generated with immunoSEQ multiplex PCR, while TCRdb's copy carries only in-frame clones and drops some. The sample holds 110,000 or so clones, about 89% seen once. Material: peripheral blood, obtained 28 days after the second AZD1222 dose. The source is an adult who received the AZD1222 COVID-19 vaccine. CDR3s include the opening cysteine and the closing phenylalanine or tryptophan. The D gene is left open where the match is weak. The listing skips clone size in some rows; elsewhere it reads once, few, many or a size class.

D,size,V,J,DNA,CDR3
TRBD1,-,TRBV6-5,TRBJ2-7,TGTGCCAGCAGTTTAGCGGACAGGGGACCCTACGAGCAGTACTTC,CASSLADRGPYEQYF
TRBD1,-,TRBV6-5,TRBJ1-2,TGTGCCAGCAGACTAGCGACAGGGGTGAGCTACACCTTC,CASRLATGVSYTF
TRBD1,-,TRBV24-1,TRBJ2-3,TGTGCCACCAGTGACTATCAGGGGGAATGGTCAGATACGCAGTATTTT,CATSDYQGEWSDTQYF
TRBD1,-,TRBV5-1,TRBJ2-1,TGCGCCAGCCAGGGACAGAGCTCCTACAATGAGCAGTTCTTC,CASQGQSSYNEQFF
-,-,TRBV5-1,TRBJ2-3,TGCGCCAGCAGCGCTCAGGGGGGTGCAGATACGCAGTATTTT,CASSAQGGADTQYF
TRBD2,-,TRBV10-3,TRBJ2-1,TGTGCCATCAGTGAACTAGCGGGAGGCGACTACAATGAGCAGTTCTTC,CAISELAGGDYNEQFF
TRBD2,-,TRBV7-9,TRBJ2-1,TGTGCCAGCAGCTTAGAAGCGGGGGCCTACAATGAGCAGTTCTTC,CASSLEAGAYNEQFF
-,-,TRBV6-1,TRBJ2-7,TGTGCCAGCAGTGAGAGATACTACGAGCAGTACTTC,CASSERYYEQYF
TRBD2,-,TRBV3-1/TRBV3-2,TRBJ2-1,TGTGCCAGCAGCCAAGAAGCCCAGTACTCTAGCGGGCACTACAATGAGCAGTTCTTC,CASSQEAQYSSGHYNEQFF
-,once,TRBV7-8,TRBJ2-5,TGTGCCAGCAGCTTTCCGGGAGACTTTAGGGAGACCCAGTACTTC,CASSFPGDFRETQYF
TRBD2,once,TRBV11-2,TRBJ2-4,TGTGCCAGCAGCTCACTAGCGGGGGGGATTAAAAACATTCAGTACTTC,CASSSLAGGIKNIQYF
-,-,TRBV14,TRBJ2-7,TGTGCCAGCAGCCAAACAGGCCTGGGGCTACCGAACTTC,CASSQTGLGLPNF
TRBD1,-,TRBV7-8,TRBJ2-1,TGTGCCAGCAGCTTCAACAGGGGCAATGAGCAGTTCTTC,CASSFNRGNEQFF
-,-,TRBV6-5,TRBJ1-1,TGTGCCAGCAGGGAGGGAACACCCCAGAAAGCTTTCTTT,CASREGTPQKAFF